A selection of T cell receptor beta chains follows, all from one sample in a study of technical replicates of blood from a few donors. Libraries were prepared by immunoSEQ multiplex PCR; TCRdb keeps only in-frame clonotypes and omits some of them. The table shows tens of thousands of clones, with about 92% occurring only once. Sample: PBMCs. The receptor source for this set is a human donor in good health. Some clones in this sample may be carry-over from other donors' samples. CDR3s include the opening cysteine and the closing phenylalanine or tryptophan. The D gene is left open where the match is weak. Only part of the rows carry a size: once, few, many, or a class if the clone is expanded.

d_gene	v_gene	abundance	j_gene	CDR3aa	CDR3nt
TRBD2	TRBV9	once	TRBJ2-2	CASSFQRGLNTGELFF	TGTGCCAGCAGCTTTCAGCGGGGGCTAAACACCGGGGAGCTGTTTTTT
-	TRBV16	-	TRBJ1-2	CASSPPRAGSYGYTF	TGTGCCAGCAGCCCCCCCAGGGCTGGGTCCTATGGCTACACCTTC
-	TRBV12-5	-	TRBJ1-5	CASDRGRGSNQPQHF	TGTGCTAGTGATAGGGGGAGGGGGAGCAATCAGCCCCAGCATTTT
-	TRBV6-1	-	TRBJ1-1	CASSVAWGGTEAFF	TGTGCCAGCAGTGTTGCCTGGGGGGGCACTGAAGCTTTCTTT
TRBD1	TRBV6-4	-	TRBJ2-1	CASRIQGASDEQFF	TGTGCCAGCAGAATACAGGGGGCGAGCGATGAGCAGTTCTTC
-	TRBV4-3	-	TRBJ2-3	CASSQDQGSTGYTQYF	TGCGCCAGCAGCCAAGATCAGGGTTCGACCGGATATACGCAGTATTTT
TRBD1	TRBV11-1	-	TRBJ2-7	CASRPTGTAYEQYF	TGTGCCAGCAGGCCCACCGGGACAGCCTACGAGCAGTACTTC
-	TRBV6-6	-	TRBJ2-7	CASSYSIRETTYEQYF	TGTGCCAGCAGTTACTCGATACGCGAAACTACCTACGAGCAGTACTTC
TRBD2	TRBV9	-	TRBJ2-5	CASSAPGLAIQETQYF	TGTGCCAGCAGCGCCCCCGGACTAGCGATCCAAGAGACCCAGTACTTC
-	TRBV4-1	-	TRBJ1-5	CASSQGIYSNQPQHF	TGCGCCAGCAGCCAAGGTATATATAGCAATCAGCCCCAGCATTTT
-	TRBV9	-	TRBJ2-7	CASTPPDYEQYF	TGTGCCAGCACCCCCCCAGATTACGAGCAGTACTTC
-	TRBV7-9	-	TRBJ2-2	CASSLARTTSGELFF	TGTGCCAGCAGCTTAGCTCGAACGACTAGCGGGGAGCTGTTTTTT
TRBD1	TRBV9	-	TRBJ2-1	CASSVEGQGEQFF	TGTGCCAGCAGCGTAGAAGGACAGGGTGAGCAGTTCTTC
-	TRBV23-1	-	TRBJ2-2	CASSRRGAGTGELFF	TGCGCCAGCAGTCGTCGGGGGGCAGGCACCGGGGAGCTGTTTTTT
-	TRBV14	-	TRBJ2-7	CASSESGTPTYEQYF	TGTGCCAGCAGCGAGTCGGGAACACCCACCTACGAGCAGTACTTC
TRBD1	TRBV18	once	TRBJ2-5	CASSPIFIGTDFRETQYF	TGTGCCAGCTCACCAATCTTTATCGGGACAGATTTCCGAGAGACCCAGTACTTC
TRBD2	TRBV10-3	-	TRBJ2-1	CAISETSGNEQFF	TGTGCCATCAGCGAGACTAGCGGGAATGAGCAGTTCTTC
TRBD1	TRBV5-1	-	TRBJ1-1	CASSRTGGGTEAFF	TGCGCCAGCAGCCGGACAGGGGGCGGAACTGAAGCTTTCTTT
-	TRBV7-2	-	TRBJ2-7	CASSKGGVRSYEQYF	TGTGCCAGCAGCAAAGGGGGGGTAAGGTCTTACGAGCAGTACTTC
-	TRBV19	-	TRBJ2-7	CASSSSGTAAYEQYF	TGTGCCAGTAGTTCCTCCGGGACTGCTGCCTACGAGCAGTACTTC
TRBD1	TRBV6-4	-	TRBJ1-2	CASSDSKGAGGYTF	TGTGCCAGCAGTGACTCGAAGGGGGCGGGAGGCTACACCTTC
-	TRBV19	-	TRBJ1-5	CATSRGGLQPQHF	TGTGCCACCTCCCGGGGGGGCCTGCAGCCCCAGCATTTT
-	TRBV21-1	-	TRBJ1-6	CASTREGDCEYNSPLHF	TGTGCCAGCACCAGGGAGGGAGACTGTGAGTATAATTCACCCCTCCACTTT
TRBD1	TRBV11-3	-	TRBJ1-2	CARLFDRGRANYGYTF	TGTGCCAGACTTTTTGACAGGGGGCGAGCTAACTATGGCTACACCTTC
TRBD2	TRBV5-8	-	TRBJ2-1	CASSLPGLGWYEQFF	TGTGCCAGCAGCCTACCGGGACTAGGTTGGTATGAGCAGTTCTTC